In its sample, the clone carrying this TCR beta chain was seen once. Profiling relied on immunoSEQ multiplex PCR, and the TCRdb table lists in-frame clones only, not all of them. Found here are some 45,000 clones, 95% of them singletons; the top ten hold 5.9%. CDR1 SGDLS and CDR2 YYNGEE come from the germline V gene. This CDR3 is built from 16 residues. Trimming stripped 3 bases from V and 4 bases from J, with 16 bases between. These data belong to a study of T cell changes during pregnancy in multiple sclerosis. V usage is TRBV9 and J usage is TRBJ2-2, with a possible D match to TRBD2 (7 bases). The TCR was taken from a female donor with multiple sclerosis, enrolled in a pregnancy study. The sample was CD8+ T cells from peripheral blood mononuclear cells, taken in the first trimester of pregnancy. DNA for the CDR3: TGTGCCAGCAGCGAGTTGGGGGGGCGTCGCACCGGGGAGCTGTTTTTT. Amino acid sequence: CASSELGGRRTGELFF.